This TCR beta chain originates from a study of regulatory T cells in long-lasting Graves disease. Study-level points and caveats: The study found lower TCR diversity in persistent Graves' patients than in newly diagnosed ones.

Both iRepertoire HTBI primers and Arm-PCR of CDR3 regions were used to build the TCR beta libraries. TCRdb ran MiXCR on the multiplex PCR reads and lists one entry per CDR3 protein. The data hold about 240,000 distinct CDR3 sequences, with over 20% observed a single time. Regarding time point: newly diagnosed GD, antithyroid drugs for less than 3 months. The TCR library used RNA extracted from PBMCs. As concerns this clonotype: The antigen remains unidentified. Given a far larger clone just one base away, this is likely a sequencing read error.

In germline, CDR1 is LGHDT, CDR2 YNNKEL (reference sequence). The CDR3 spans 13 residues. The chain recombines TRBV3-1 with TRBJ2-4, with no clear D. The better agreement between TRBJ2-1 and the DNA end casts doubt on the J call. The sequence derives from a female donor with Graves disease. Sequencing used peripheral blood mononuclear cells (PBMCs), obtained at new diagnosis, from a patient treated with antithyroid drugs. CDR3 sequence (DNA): TGTGCCAGCAGCCAAACACCGCAGGCCGAGCAGTTCTTC. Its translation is CASSQTPQAEQFF.